Below, 12 T cell receptor beta chains from the same sample are listed, as sequenced in a study of cytomegalovirus exposure and HLA in healthy donors. Primers included in the PCR were 60 Vbeta and 13 Jbeta primers. TCRdb's table, derived via immunoSEQ multiplex PCR, lists solely in-frame clones and lacks some. The sample holds about 120,000 clones, 75% to 80% seen once. Sequenced input: PBMCs. The receptors derive from a woman under 40 in good health and CMV-seronegative.

V usage is TRBV5-1 and J usage is TRBJ2-5, with 10 bases aligning to TRBD1. The J call may not be correct, given that the DNA end is closer to TRBJ2-7. Germline CDR1 reads SGHRS; CDR2 reads YFSETQ. This CDR3 region has 16 residues. The CDR3 DNA is TGCGCCAGCAGCATGTCCCGGGACAGGGGAACCTACGAGCAGTACTTC. This encodes CASSMSRDRGTYEQYF.

V usage is TRBV27 and J usage is TRBJ2-1; 12 bases are shared with TRBD2. The CDR3 totals 17 residues. V lost 3 bases and J lost 2; bases outside the gene matches: 5. Germline-derived CDR1 and CDR2 are MNHEY and SMNVEV (reference sequence). The CDR3 here is CASSLASGGVTYNEQFF. As DNA, the CDR3 is TGTGCCAGCAGTTTGGCTAGCGGGGGGGTAACCTACAATGAGCAGTTCTTC.

V and J are TRBV5-4 and TRBJ2-7; 11 bases map to TRBD2. CDR3 size: 16 residues. The V segment lost 4 bases and the J segment 3 bases; nucleotides outside the gene matches: 9. The germline gives CDR1 SGHNT, CDR2 YYREEE (reference sequence). The DNA of the CDR3 is TGTGCCAGCAGCCCTACCGGAGGACTAGCGGGCTACGAGCAGTACTTC. This gives the protein CASSPTGGLAGYEQYF.

V gene TRBV6-6 combines with J gene TRBJ2-1, with a weak D call TRBD1 (6 bases). V was clipped by 2 bases and J by 6 bases, with 14 bases between them. The V gene's germline CDR1 is MNHNY and CDR2 SVGAGI (reference sequence). The CDR3 is 15 amino acids. This CDR3 is CASSYAGTQGNEQFF. DNA for the CDR3: TGTGCCAGCAGTTACGCCGGGACACAGGGCAATGAGCAGTTCTTC.

The CDR3 region has the DNA TGTGCCAGCAGCTTAGGCATGGGCAGTAACAATCAGCCCCAGCATTTT. Protein sequence: CASSLGMGSNNQPQHF. The chain carries TRBV7-9 and TRBJ1-5; D is unresolved. The CDR3 has 16 amino acids. Germline loops: CDR1 SEHNR, CDR2 FQNEAQ (reference sequence). The V end lost 1 base, the J end lost 3 bases, and 13 bases lay between the germline ends.

This clone was picked up a small number of times. This chain uses TRBV2 with TRBJ1-5, with D unclear. The V gene's germline CDR1 is SNHLY and CDR2 FYNNEI. Between the trimmed V and J ends, which lost 4 bases and 0 bases, there was a span of 7 bases. This CDR3 region has 14 residues. In DNA, the CDR3 is TGTGCCAGCAGTGGTCCGAGTAGCAATCAGCCCCAGCATTTT. Protein: CASSGPSSNQPQHF.

The rearrangement uses TRBV7-9 and TRBJ1-3; TRBD1 aligns across 8 bases. The V gene end was trimmed by 8 bases and the J gene end by 4 bases; junction bases not matched to a gene: 7. CDR3 length equals 14 residues. The germline CDR1 and CDR2 sequences are SEHNR and FQNEAQ (reference sequence). CDR3 residues: CASLEDRGGNTIYF. CDR3 sequence (DNA): TGTGCCAGCTTAGAAGACAGGGGAGGAAACACCATATATTTT.

The chain recombines TRBV2 with TRBJ2-7; D is uncertain. V gave up 5 bases and J gave up 2 bases, with 4 bases separating them. The V gene's germline CDR1 is SNHLY and CDR2 FYNNEI. This CDR3 spans 11 amino acids. This chain's CDR3 is CASSLTYEQYF. As DNA, the CDR3 is TGTGCCAGCAGTCTAACCTACGAGCAGTACTTC.

V and J are TRBV7-3 and TRBJ2-7, with D maybe TRBD2 (5 bases). Trimming stripped 4 bases from V and 6 bases from J, with 13 bases between. This CDR3 contains 13 residues. Germline assignment: CDR1 SGHTA and CDR2 FQGTGA. The CDR3 nucleotides read TGTGCCAGCAGCTCCTTAGAGGGTTCCGAGCAGTACTTC. It encodes CASSSLEGSEQYF. The whole variable domain, filled in from reference TRBV7-3 and TRBJ2-7, reads GAGVSQTPSNKVTEKGKYVELRCDPISGHTALYWYRQSLGQGPEFLIYFQGTGAADDSGLPNDRFFAVRPEGSVSTLKIQRTERGDSAVYLCASSSLEGSEQYFGPGTRLTVT.

V and J are TRBV7-2 and TRBJ2-7; 8 bases match TRBD2. The ends lost 1 base at V and 6 bases at J; junction bases unmatched: 8. This CDR3 region has 15 residues. Germline-derived CDR1 and CDR2 are SGHTA and FQGNSA. CDR3: CASSLGFSGKSEQYF. DNA of the CDR3: TGTGCCAGCAGCTTAGGGTTTAGCGGGAAGAGCGAGCAGTACTTC.

The chain uses TRBV30 and TRBJ1-1; TRBD1 is a possible D gene (6 bases). The germline gives CDR1 GTSNPN, CDR2 SVGIG (reference sequence). The V and J ends lost 1 base and 1 base respectively, with 10 bases between them. The CDR3 runs to 14 residues. For the CDR3, the DNA is TGTGCCTGGAGTGCCCGGGACAAGAACACTGAAGCTTTCTTT. Encoded protein: CAWSARDKNTEAFF.

This chain uses TRBV10-3 with TRBJ2-3; the match to TRBD1 covers 7 bases. Germline V gives CDR1 ENHRY, CDR2 SYGVKD. This CDR3 is built from 16 residues. Trimming cost V 6 bases and J 2 bases; bases outside gene matches: 11. The CDR3 sequence: CAISASPGQTTDTQYF. The DNA of the CDR3 is TGTGCCATCAGCGCCAGCCCGGGACAGACCACAGATACGCAGTATTTT.